The 26 T cell receptor beta chains presented below share a single source sample, sequenced in a study of blood T cell repertoires in COVID-19. TCRdb's copy holds only in-frame clones and misses some; the assay was immunoSEQ multiplex PCR. The data show around 340,000 clones, about 83% seen once. Sequencing input: peripheral blood. Every receptor here comes from a man aged 30 to 45 with active or convalescent COVID-19.

This clone appeared a single time. The DNA of the CDR3 is TGTGCCAGCAGCCAAATTGACAGTTACGAGCAGTACTTC. Residues: CASSQIDSYEQYF. J is TRBJ2-7 and V is TRBV5-6; D might be TRBD1 (5 bases). Per the germline V gene, CDR1 is SGHDT and CDR2 is YYEEEE. This CDR3 spans 13 amino acids. Trimming took off 4 bases at V and 4 bases at J, with 12 bases between the two ends.

The chain has TRBV14 and TRBJ1-1, with a tentative D call TRBD1 (5 bases). Germline CDR1 is SGHDN and CDR2 is FVKESK. Trimming took 8 bases from V and 0 from J, leaving 10 bases between them. The CDR3 extends over 13 amino acids. Written as DNA, the CDR3 is TGTGCCAGCTCTCAGGGAATGAACACTGAAGCTTTCTTT. Its protein is CASSQGMNTEAFF.

This clone has a handful of counts. The gene calls are TRBV4-1 and TRBJ2-2; D possibly corresponds to TRBD2 (5 bases). Germline lookup yields CDR1 MGHRA and CDR2 YSYEKL. V lost 0 bases and J 3 bases, leaving 14 bases between the germline ends. This CDR3 region has 17 residues. The CDR3 reads CASSQDRHREDTGELFF. In nucleotides, the CDR3 is TGCGCCAGCAGCCAAGATCGACACCGGGAAGACACCGGGGAGCTGTTTTTT.

The chain employs TRBV19 and TRBJ1-4; possibly TRBD1 for D (5 bases). This CDR3 spans 14 amino acids. V was pared by 3 bases and J by 7 bases, with 12 bases between. The germline gives CDR1 LNHDA, CDR2 SQIVND (reference sequence). The CDR3 region is CASSMIGEFEKLFF. DNA of the CDR3: TGTGCCAGTAGTATGATAGGGGAATTTGAAAAACTGTTTTTT.

The chain couples TRBV27 to TRBJ1-2, with 7 bases aligning to TRBD1. CDR3 length: 12 amino acids. Germline assignment: CDR1 MNHEY and CDR2 SMNVEV (reference sequence). The V segment lost 5 bases and the J segment 8 bases; nucleotides outside the gene matches: 5. In DNA form, the CDR3 reads TGTGCCAGCAGTGGAAGGGGGCTCGGCTACACCTTC. The encoded protein is CASSGRGLGYTF.

This clone was seen a handful of times. The chain carries TRBV3-1 (or the pseudogene TRBV3-2) and TRBJ2-7; D possibly corresponds to TRBD2 (5 bases). Between the trimmed V and J ends, which lost 0 bases and 3 bases, there was a span of 15 bases. Germline CDR1 is LGHDT and CDR2 is YNNKEL (reference sequence). The CDR3 consists of 16 residues. The CDR3 nucleotides read TGTGCCAGCAGCCAAGATAGCGCGGGTAGCCTCTACGAGCAGTACTTC. Its translation: CASSQDSAGSLYEQYF.

V usage is TRBV25-1 and J usage is TRBJ2-5; D not certain. Trimming took off 4 bases at V and 0 bases at J, with 6 bases between the two ends. This CDR3 is 13 amino acids long. CDR1 is MGHDK, CDR2 SYGVNS, per germline. CDR3 residues: CASSGQYQETQYF. In DNA form, the CDR3 reads TGTGCCAGCAGTGGCCAGTACCAAGAGACCCAGTACTTC.

V gene TRBV24-1 combines with J gene TRBJ1-2; possible D gene TRBD1, 5 bases. Trimming removed 4 bases from V and 2 bases from J, with 10 bases in between. The CDR3 contains 14 residues. Germline values: CDR1 KGHDR, CDR2 SFDVKD. The CDR3 reads CATSDRGQNYGYTF. DNA for the CDR3: TGTGCCACCAGTGACCGAGGACAAAACTATGGCTACACCTTC.

V is TRBV11-1 and J is TRBJ2-7; no clear D gene. Trimming shortened V by 4 bases and J by 5 bases, and 18 bases separated the two germline ends. There are 15 residues in the CDR3. Germline V CDR1 and CDR2: SGHAT, FQDESV (reference sequence). The CDR3 reads CASSSPFKVADEQYF. The CDR3 nucleotides are TGTGCCAGCAGCTCCCCCTTTAAGGTTGCGGACGAGCAGTACTTC.

This sequence joins TRBV4-2 and TRBJ1-5; weak D call: TRBD1 (6 bases). This CDR3 is built from 16 residues. V lost 6 bases and J lost 3, with 18 bases in between. Germline V gene data show CDR1 as LGHNA and CDR2 as YNFKEQ. CDR3 DNA: TGTGCCAGCAGTTGGGAGGACAGCGGGACCAATCAGCCCCAGCATTTT. This encodes CASSWEDSGTNQPQHF.

V is TRBV3-1 (or the pseudogene TRBV3-2) and J is TRBJ2-5, with D maybe TRBD2 (5 bases). The V and J ends lost 1 base and 3 bases respectively, with 9 bases between them. The CDR3 is 14 amino acids. Germline loops: CDR1 LGHDT, CDR2 YNNKEL (reference sequence). The CDR3 DNA is TGTGCCAGCAGCCAAGCGTGGCGGGAAGAGACCCAGTACTTC. Its protein is CASSQAWREETQYF.

This chain joins TRBV28 and TRBJ2-3; D unresolved. The V and J ends lost 11 bases and 0 bases respectively, with 12 bases between them. This CDR3 has 13 residues. Germline V gives CDR1 MDHEN, CDR2 SYDVKM. CDR3 DNA sequence: TGTGCCGCGGCACCTCCAAGCACAGATACGCAGTATTTT. Its translation is CAAAPPSTDTQYF.

The V and J genes are TRBV24-1 and TRBJ1-5, with a weak D call TRBD1 (6 bases). Germline V gives CDR1 KGHDR, CDR2 SFDVKD. The CDR3 runs to 14 residues. V dropped 3 bases and J dropped 4 bases, with 9 bases sitting between them. The CDR3 sequence: CATSDHQGNQPQHF. The CDR3 nucleotides are TGTGCCACCAGTGATCACCAGGGGAATCAGCCCCAGCATTTT.

This sequence joins TRBV7-8 and TRBJ2-1; D uncertain. Trimming stripped 5 bases from V and 0 bases from J, with 14 bases between. Germline CDR1 SGHVS, CDR2 FQNEAQ. The CDR3 extends over 16 amino acids. CDR3 in DNA: TGTGCCAGCAGCCCTAACCGGTTGAGCTCCTACAATGAGCAGTTCTTC. This encodes CASSPNRLSSYNEQFF.

The chain uses TRBV5-1 and TRBJ2-7; TRBD2 agrees at 7 bases. The CDR3 is 16 amino acids. The junction had 9 bases not matched to a gene; V was cut back by 3 bases and J by 0 bases. CDR1 and CDR2 (germline): SGHRS, YFSETQ. The DNA of the CDR3 is TGCGCCAGCAGCTCCGCTGGGGGGGGGATCTCCTACGAGCAGTACTTC. The encoded protein is CASSSAGGGISYEQYF.

The count of this clone is one. The CDR3 region is CASSGQMNTEAFF. In DNA, the CDR3 is TGTGCCAGCAGTGGACAGATGAACACTGAAGCTTTCTTT. This chain uses TRBV2 with TRBJ1-1, with TRBD1 as a possible D gene (5 bases). V lost 4 bases and J 0 bases, leaving 6 bases between the germline ends. CDR1 SNHLY and CDR2 FYNNEI come from the germline V gene. This CDR3 contains 13 residues.

This rearrangement joins TRBV10-3 to TRBJ2-1; D possibly corresponds to TRBD2 (8 bases). The CDR3 is 15 amino acids. Germline V gene sequence: CDR1 ENHRY, CDR2 SYGVKD. V gave up 6 bases and J gave up 3 bases, with 15 bases separating them. The CDR3 sequence is CAIRRGDSHYNEQFF. As DNA, the CDR3 is TGTGCCATCAGGCGGGGGGACAGCCACTACAATGAGCAGTTCTTC.

This chain links TRBV4-3 with TRBJ2-2; possibly TRBD1 for D (5 bases). The ends were cut back, 0 bases at V and 7 bases at J, with 9 bases in the middle. Germline lookup yields CDR1 LGHNA and CDR2 YSLEER. This CDR3 contains 14 residues. CDR3 protein: CASSQDHRNGELFF. CDR3 DNA: TGCGCCAGCAGCCAAGATCACAGGAACGGGGAGCTGTTTTTT.

The chain has TRBV6-6 and TRBJ2-7; no definite D call. The CDR3 is 12 amino acids. With 2 bases removed from V and 4 bases from J, the gap between germline ends came to 6 bases. CDR1 is MNHNY and CDR2 is SVGAGI in the germline V gene (reference sequence). CDR3 in DNA: TGTGCCAGCAGTTACGCCCAGTACGAGCAGTACTTC. Its translation: CASSYAQYEQYF.

The count of this clone is one. This chain connects TRBV1 to TRBJ2-4; the listed D gene, TRBD2, was not tested against the DNA. TRBV1 is a pseudogene segment. CDR3 size: 18 residues. CDR3 region: CTSSRESGGRVSSDIQYF. Written as DNA, the CDR3 is TGCACCAGCAGCCGAGAAAGCGGGGGTCGGGTCTCGAGCGACATTCAGTACTTC.

The chain links TRBV4-3 to TRBJ1-6; D is uncertain. The CDR3 extends over 15 amino acids. Deletions cut 1 base from V and 8 bases from J, with 12 bases between. Germline CDR1 reads LGHNA; CDR2 reads YSLEER. CDR3: CASSQGAKSYSPLHF. The CDR3, as DNA: TGCGCCAGCAGCCAAGGGGCTAAGTCTTATTCACCCCTCCACTTT.

The chain joins TRBV11-2 to TRBJ1-2, with 7 bases matching TRBD1. Trimming at V came to 5 bases and at J to 5 bases, leaving 20 bases not matched to a gene. There are 18 residues in the CDR3. Germline V gene lookup returns CDR1 SGHAT and CDR2 FQNNGV. CDR3 bases: TGTGCCAGCAGCCGACCACCGGGACAGATTATCGATTTTTATGGCTACACCTTC. Protein sequence: CASSRPPGQIIDFYGYTF.

The rearrangement joins TRBV7-3 to TRBJ1-6; perhaps TRBD1 as D (6 bases). The CDR3 loop spans 16 amino acids. Deletions cut 5 bases from V and 3 bases from J, with 14 bases between. From germline, CDR1 is SGHTA and CDR2 FQGTGA. CDR3 protein: CASSRGGVNYNSPLHF. CDR3 bases: TGTGCCAGCAGCCGGGGGGGCGTAAACTATAATTCACCCCTCCACTTT.

The chain joins TRBV3-1 (or the pseudogene TRBV3-2) to TRBJ2-1; perhaps TRBD2 as D (6 bases). Germline CDR1 LGHDT, CDR2 YNNKEL (reference sequence). The germline V and J ends were trimmed by 3 bases and 3 bases, with 9 bases remaining between them. This CDR3 has 14 residues. The DNA of the CDR3 is TGTGCCAGCAGCCAGCAGGGAGGCTACAATGAGCAGTTCTTC. Protein: CASSQQGGYNEQFF.

The CDR3 nucleotides are TGTGCCAGCAGCGTGGGTACGACGGGGGACCTAGCACAGGATACGCAGTATTTT. Translating it yields CASSVGTTGDLAQDTQYF. The chain employs TRBV7-9 and TRBJ2-3; D perhaps matches TRBD2 (6 bases). This CDR3 is 18 amino acids long. CDR1 and CDR2 from the germline V gene are SEHNR and FQNEAQ (reference sequence). The V and J ends lost 5 bases and 6 bases respectively, with 27 bases between them.

V usage is TRBV5-4 and J usage is TRBJ2-7; a weak D match, TRBD1 (6 bases). The germline CDR1 and CDR2 sequences are SGHNT and YYREEE (reference sequence). V was pared by 4 bases and J by 7 bases, with 12 bases between. CDR3 size: 12 residues. The CDR3 sequence: CASSPQGGEQYF. DNA of the CDR3: TGTGCCAGCAGCCCACAGGGTGGAGAGCAGTACTTC. Looking up the rest from reference TRBV5-4 and TRBJ2-7 gives the full variable domain: ETGVTQSPTHLIKTRGQQVTLRCSSQSGHNTVSWYQQALGQGPQFIFQYYREEENGRGNFPPRFSGLQFPNYSSELNVNALELDDSALYLCASSPQGGEQYFGPGTRLTVT.